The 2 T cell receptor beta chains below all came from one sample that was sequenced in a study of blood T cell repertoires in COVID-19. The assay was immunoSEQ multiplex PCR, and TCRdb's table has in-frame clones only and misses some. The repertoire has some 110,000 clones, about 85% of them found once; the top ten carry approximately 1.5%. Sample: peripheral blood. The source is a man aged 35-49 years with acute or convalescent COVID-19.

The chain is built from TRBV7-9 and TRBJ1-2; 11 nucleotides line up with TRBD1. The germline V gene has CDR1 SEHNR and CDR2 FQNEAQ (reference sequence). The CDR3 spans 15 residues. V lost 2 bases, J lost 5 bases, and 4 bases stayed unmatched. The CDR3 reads CASSLPRDRGYGYTF. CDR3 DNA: TGTGCCAGCAGCTTACCCCGGGACAGGGGGTATGGCTACACCTTC.

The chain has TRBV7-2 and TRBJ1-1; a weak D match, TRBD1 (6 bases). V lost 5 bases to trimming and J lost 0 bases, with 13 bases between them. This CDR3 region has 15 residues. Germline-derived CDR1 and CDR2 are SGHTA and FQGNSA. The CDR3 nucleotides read TGTGCCAGCAGCCTTTATACAGGGATGAACACTGAAGCTTTCTTT. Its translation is CASSLYTGMNTEAFF.